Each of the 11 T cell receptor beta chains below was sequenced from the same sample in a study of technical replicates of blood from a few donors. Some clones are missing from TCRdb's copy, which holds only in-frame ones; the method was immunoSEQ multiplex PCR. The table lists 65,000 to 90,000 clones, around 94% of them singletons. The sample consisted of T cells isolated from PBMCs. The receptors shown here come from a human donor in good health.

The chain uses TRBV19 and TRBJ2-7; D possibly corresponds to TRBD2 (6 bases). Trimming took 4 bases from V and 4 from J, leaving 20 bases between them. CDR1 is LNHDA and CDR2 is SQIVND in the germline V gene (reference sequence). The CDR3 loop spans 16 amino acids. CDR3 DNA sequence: TGTGCCAGTAGTACCTGGAGCGGGCCAAGCCCATACGAGCAGTACTTC. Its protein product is CASSTWSGPSPYEQYF.

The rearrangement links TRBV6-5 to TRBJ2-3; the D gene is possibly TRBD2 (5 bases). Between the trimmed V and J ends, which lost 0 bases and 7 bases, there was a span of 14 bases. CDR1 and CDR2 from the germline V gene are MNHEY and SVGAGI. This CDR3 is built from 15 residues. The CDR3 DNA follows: TGTGCCAGCAGTTACTCGAAGCTAGCTATAAATACGCAGTATTTT. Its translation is CASSYSKLAINTQYF.

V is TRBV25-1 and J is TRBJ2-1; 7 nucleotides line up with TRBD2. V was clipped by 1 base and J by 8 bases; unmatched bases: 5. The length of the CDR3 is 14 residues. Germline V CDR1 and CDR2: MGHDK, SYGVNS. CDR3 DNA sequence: TGTGCCAGCAGTGAATTGGCGGGAGTCCATGAGCAGTTCTTC. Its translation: CASSELAGVHEQFF. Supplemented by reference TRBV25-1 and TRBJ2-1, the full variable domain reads EADIYQTPRYLVIGTGKKITLECSQTMGHDKMYWYQQDPGMELHLIHYSYGVNSTEKGDLSSESTVSRIRTEHFPLTLESARPSHTSQYLCASSELAGVHEQFFGPGTRLTVL.

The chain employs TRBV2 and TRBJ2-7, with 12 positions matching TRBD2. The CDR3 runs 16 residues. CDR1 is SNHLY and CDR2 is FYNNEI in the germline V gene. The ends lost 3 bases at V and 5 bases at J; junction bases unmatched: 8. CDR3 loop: CASSDPTTSGRNEQYF. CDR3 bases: TGTGCCAGCAGTGACCCCACGACTAGCGGGAGAAACGAGCAGTACTTC.

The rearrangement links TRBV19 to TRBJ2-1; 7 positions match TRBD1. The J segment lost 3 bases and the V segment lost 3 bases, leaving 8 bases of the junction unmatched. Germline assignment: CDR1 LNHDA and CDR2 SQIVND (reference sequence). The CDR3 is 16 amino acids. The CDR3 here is CASSMVGGSLYNEQFF. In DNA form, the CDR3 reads TGTGCCAGTAGTATGGTAGGGGGCTCGCTCTACAATGAGCAGTTCTTC.

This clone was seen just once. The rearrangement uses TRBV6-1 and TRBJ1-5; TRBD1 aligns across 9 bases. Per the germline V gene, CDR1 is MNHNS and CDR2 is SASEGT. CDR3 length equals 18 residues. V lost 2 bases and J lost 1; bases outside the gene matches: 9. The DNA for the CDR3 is TGTGCCAGCAGTGAACTGGACAGGGGTATAGTAAGCAATCAGCCCCAGCATTTT. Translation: CASSELDRGIVSNQPQHF.

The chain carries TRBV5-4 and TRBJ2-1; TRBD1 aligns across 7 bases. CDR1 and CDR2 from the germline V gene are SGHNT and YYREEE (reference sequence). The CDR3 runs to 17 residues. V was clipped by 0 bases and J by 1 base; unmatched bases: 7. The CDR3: CASSLVVGGGSYNEQFF. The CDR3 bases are TGTGCCAGCAGCTTGGTGGTAGGGGGCGGATCCTACAATGAGCAGTTCTTC.

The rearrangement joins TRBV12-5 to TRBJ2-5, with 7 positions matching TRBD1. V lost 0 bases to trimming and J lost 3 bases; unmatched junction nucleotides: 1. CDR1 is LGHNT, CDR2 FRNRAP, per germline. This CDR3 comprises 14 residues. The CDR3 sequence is CASGLVGTEETQYF. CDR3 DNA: TGTGCTAGTGGTTTGGTAGGGACAGAAGAGACCCAGTACTTC.

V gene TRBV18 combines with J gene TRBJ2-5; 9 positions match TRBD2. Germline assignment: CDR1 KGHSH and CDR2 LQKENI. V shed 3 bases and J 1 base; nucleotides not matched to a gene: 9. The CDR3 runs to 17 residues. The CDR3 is CASSPQVAGETQETQYF. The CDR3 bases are TGTGCCAGCTCACCCCAAGTAGCGGGAGAAACCCAAGAGACCCAGTACTTC.

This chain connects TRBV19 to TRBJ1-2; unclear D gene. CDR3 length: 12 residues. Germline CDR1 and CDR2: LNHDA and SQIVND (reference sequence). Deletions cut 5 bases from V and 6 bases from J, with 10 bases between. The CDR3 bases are TGTGCCAGTAGTCTCTGGGCTGATGGCTACACCTTC. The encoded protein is CASSLWADGYTF.

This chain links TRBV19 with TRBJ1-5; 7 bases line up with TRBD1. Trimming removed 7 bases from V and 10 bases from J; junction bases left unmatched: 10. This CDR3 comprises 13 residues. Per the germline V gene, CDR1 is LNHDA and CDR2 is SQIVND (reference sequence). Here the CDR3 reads CASNKTGMNPQHF. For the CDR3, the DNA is TGTGCCAGTAATAAGACAGGGATGAATCCCCAGCATTTT.